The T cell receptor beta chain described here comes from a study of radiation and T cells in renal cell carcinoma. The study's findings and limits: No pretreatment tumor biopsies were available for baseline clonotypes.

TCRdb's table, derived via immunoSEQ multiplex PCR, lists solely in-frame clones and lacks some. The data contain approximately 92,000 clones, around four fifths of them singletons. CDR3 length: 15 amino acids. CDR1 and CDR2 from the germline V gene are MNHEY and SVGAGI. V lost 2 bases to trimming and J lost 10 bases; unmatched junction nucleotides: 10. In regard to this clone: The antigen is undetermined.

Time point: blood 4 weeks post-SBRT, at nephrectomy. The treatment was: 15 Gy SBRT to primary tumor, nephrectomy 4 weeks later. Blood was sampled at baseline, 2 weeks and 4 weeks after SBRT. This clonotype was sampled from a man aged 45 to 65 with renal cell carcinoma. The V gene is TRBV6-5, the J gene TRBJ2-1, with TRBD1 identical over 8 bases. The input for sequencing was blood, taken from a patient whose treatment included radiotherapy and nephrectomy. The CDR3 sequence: CASSYTQRGQGEQFF. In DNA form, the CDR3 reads TGTGCCAGCAGTTACACCCAACGTGGACAGGGAGAGCAGTTCTTC.